This TCR beta chain was observed in a study of blood T cells in healthy people across ages. The sample holds a few counts of this clonotype. PCR was performed a second time for about 6 to 12 cycles using a sample-barcoded 5' primer and a J-beta primer mix. TCRdb analysed the 5' RACE reads with MiXCR anew, one entry per CDR3 protein. The sample holds roughly 560,000 distinct CDR3 sequences, less than 25% seen once. This CDR3 contains 16 residues. V was cut by 1 base and J by 0 bases, with 10 bases left in between. Germline V gene sequence: CDR1 MGHRA, CDR2 YSYEKL. The data also belong to a second study, concerning T cells of mothers and their children. That source notes: The study obtained over 9 million TCR beta CDR3 reads per mother and some 3 million per child.

This chain joins TRBV4-1 and TRBJ2-1; D call uncertain. This receptor was identified in a boy between 10 and 17 years old in good health. Sequencing input: blood. CDR3 protein: CASSQGAFSSYNEQFF. For the CDR3, the DNA is TGCGCCAGCAGCCAAGGAGCTTTTAGCTCCTACAATGAGCAGTTCTTC.